The sequence of this T cell receptor (beta chain) was determined in a study of blood T cell repertoires in COVID-19. Study-level information: Material from acute and convalescent COVID-19 was sourced from the United States, Italy and Spain. PBMCs, B-cell-depleted T cells, or T cells provided the cDNA or gDNA that made up the material.

Source study methods: Reference gene primer amplification gave estimated nucleated cell counts. This table comes from immunoSEQ multiplex PCR, and its TCRdb copy is limited to in-frame clones, with some not included. D and trimming come from the DNA, and the V and J calls and clone size come from that table. This table holds roughly 230,000 clones, approximately 80% found once. V gave up 8 bases and J gave up 2 bases; unmatched junction bases: 2. The CDR3 is made up of 13 amino acids. The J gene is TRBJ2-5, the V gene TRBV12-3 or TRBV12-4, with 10 bases that match TRBD1. The origin of this receptor is a woman in her fifties or sixties with active or convalescent COVID-19. Sequencing was carried out using peripheral blood. The CDR3 nucleotides read TGTGCCAGCGAGGGACAGGGGCAAGAGACCCAGTACTTC. Its translation is CASEGQGQETQYF.